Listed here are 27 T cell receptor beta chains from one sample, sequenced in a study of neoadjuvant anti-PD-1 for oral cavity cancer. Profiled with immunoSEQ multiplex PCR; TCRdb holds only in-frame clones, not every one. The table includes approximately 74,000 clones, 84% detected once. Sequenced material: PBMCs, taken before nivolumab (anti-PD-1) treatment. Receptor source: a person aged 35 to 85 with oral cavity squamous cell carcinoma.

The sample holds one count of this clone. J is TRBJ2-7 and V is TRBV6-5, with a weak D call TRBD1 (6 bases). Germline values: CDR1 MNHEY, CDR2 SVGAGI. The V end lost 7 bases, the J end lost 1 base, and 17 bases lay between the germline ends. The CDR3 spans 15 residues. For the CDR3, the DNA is TGTGCCAGCAACCCTGGGACAATGTTTTCCTACGAGCAGTACTTC. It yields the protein CASNPGTMFSYEQYF.

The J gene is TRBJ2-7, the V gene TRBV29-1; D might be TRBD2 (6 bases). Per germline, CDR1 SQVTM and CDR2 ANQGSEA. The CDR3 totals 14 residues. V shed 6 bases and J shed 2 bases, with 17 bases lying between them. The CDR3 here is CSVPWGGITYEQYF. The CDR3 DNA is TGCAGCGTCCCCTGGGGCGGGATCACCTACGAGCAGTACTTC.

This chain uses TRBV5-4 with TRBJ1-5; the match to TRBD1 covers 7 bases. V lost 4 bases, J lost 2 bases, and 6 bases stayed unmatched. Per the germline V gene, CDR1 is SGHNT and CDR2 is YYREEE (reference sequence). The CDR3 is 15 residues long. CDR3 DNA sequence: TGTGCCAGCAGCCAGGGGACAGAAGGCAATCAGCCCCAGCATTTT. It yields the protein CASSQGTEGNQPQHF.

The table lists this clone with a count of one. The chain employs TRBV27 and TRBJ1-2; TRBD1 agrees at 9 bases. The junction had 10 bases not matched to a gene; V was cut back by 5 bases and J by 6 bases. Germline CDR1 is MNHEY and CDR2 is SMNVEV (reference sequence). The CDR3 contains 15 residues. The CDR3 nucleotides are TGTGCCAGCAGTCCTTTGGGGACAGGGCGGGATGGCTACACCTTC. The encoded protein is CASSPLGTGRDGYTF.

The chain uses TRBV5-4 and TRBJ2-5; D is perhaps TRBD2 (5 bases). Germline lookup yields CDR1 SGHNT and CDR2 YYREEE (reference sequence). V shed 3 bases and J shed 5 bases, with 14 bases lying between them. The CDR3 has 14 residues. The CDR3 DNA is TGTGCCAGCAGCTCCCAGACGGGATCGGAGACCCAGTACTTC. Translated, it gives CASSSQTGSETQYF.

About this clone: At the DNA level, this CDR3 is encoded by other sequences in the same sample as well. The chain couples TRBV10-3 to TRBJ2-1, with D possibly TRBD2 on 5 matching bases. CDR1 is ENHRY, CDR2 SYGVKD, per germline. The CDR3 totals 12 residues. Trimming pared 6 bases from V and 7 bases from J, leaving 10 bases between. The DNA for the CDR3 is TGTGCCATCAGCTTATCGGGGAATGAGCAGTTCTTC. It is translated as CAISLSGNEQFF.

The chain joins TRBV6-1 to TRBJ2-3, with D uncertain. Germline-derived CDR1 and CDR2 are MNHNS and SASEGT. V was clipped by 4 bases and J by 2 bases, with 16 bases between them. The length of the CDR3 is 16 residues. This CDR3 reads CASSGRTLGYTDTQYF. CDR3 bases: TGTGCCAGCAGTGGGCGGACCTTAGGATACACAGATACGCAGTATTTT.

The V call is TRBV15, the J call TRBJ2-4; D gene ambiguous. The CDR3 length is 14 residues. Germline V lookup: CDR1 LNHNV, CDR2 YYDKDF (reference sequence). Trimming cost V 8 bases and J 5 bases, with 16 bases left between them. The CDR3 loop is CATQAAVSENIQYF. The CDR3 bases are TGTGCCACCCAGGCGGCAGTCAGTGAAAACATTCAGTACTTC.

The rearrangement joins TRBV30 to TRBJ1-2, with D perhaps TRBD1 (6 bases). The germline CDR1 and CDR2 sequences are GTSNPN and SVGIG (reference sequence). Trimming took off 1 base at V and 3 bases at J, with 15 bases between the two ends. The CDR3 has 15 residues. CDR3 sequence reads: CAWSDLHGGHYGYTF. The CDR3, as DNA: TGTGCCTGGAGTGATCTTCACGGGGGGCACTATGGCTACACCTTC.

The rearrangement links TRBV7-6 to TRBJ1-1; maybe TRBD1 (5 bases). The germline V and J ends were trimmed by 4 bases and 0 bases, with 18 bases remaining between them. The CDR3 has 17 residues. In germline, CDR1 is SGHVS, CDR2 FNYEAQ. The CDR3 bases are TGTGCCAGCAGCTCTTTTGGGCTAACAGGTCTGAACACTGAAGCTTTCTTT. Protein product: CASSSFGLTGLNTEAFF.

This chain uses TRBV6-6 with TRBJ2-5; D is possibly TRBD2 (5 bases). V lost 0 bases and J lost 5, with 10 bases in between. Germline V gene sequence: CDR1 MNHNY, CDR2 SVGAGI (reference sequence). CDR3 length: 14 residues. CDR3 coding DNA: TGTGCCAGCAGTTACTCGATACTAGAGGAGACCCAGTACTTC. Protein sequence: CASSYSILEETQYF.

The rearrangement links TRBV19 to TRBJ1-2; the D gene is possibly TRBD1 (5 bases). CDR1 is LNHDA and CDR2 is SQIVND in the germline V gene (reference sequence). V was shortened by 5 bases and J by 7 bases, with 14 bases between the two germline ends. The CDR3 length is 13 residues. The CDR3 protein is CASSAFQGSGYTF. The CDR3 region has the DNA TGTGCCAGTAGTGCCTTCCAGGGTAGTGGCTACACCTTC. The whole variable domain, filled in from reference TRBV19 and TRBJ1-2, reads DGGITQSPKYLFRKEGQNVTLSCEQNLNHDAMYWYRQDPGQGLRLIYYSQIVNDFQKGDIAEGYSVSREKKESFPLTVTSAQKNPTAFYLCASSAFQGSGYTFGSGTRLTVV.

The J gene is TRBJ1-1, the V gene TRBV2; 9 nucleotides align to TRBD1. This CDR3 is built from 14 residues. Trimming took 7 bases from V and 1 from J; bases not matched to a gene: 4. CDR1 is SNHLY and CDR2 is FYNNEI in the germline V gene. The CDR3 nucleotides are TGTGCCAGCAATAAGGGACAGGGGAACACTGAAGCTTTCTTT. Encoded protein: CASNKGQGNTEAFF.

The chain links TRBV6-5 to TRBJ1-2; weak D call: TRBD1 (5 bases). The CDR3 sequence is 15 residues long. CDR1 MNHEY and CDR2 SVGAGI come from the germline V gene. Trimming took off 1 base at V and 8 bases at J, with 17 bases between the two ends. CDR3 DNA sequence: TGTGCCAGCAGTTACTTAGGGACCCCTAAAGACGGCTACACCTTC. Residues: CASSYLGTPKDGYTF.

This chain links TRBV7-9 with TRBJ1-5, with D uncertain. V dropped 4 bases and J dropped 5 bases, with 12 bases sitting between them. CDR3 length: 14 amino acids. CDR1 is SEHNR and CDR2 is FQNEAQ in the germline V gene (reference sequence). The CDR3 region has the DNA TGTGCCAGCAGCTCAGGTCGAGGCCATCAGCCCCAGCATTTT. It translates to CASSSGRGHQPQHF.

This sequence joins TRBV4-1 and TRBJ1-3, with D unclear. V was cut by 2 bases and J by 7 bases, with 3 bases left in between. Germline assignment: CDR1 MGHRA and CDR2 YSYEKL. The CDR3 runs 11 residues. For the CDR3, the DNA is TGCGCCAGCAGCCAAACGAACACCATATATTTT. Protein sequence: CASSQTNTIYF.

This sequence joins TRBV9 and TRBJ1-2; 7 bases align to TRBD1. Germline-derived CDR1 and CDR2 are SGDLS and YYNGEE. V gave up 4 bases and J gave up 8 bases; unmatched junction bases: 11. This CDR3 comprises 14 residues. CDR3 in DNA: TGTGCCAGCAGCTCCTCCCCGACAGGGATCGGCTACACCTTC. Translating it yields CASSSSPTGIGYTF.

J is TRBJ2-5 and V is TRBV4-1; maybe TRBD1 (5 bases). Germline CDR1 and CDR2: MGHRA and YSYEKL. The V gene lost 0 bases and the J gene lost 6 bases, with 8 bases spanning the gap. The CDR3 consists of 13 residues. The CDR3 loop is CASSQDRVQTQYF. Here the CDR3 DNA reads TGCGCCAGCAGCCAAGACAGGGTACAGACCCAGTACTTC.

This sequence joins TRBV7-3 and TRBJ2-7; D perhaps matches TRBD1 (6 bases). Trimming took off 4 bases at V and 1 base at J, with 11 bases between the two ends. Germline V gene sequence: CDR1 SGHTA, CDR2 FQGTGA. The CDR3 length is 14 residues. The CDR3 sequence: CASSSDRNSYEQYF. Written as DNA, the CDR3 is TGTGCCAGCAGCTCAGACAGGAATTCCTACGAGCAGTACTTC.

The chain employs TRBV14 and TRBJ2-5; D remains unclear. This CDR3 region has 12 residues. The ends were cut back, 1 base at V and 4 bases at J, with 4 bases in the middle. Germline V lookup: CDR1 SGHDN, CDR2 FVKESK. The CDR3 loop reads CASSQGIETQYF. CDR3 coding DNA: TGTGCCAGCAGCCAAGGGATAGAGACCCAGTACTTC.

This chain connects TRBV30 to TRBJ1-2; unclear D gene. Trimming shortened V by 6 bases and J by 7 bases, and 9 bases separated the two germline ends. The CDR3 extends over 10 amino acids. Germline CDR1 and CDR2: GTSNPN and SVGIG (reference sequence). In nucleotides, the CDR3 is TGTGCCTGTAATTTTGGTGGCTACACCTTC. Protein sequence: CACNFGGYTF.

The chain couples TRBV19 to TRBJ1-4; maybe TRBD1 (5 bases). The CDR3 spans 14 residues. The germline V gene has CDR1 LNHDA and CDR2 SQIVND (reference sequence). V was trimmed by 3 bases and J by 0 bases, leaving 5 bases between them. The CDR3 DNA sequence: TGTGCCAGTAGTATGACAGCAACTAATGAAAAACTGTTTTTT. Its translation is CASSMTATNEKLFF.

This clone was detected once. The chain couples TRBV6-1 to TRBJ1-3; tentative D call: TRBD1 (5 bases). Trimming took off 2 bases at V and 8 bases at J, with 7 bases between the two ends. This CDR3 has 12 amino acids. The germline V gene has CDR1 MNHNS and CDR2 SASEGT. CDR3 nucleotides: TGTGCCAGCAGTGAAACGGGGGACACCATATATTTT. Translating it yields CASSETGDTIYF.

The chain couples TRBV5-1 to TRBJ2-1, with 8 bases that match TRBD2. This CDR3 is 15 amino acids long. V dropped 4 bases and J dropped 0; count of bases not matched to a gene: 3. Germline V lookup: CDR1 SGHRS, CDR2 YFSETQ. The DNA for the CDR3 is TGCGCCAGCAGCCTCGGACTAGCCTCCTACAATGAGCAGTTCTTC. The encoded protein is CASSLGLASYNEQFF.

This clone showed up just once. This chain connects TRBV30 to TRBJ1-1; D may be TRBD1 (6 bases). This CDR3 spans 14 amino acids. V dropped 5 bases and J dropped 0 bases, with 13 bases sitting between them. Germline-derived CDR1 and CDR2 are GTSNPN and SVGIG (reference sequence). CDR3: CAWVRTGLNTEAFF. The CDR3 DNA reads TGTGCCTGGGTCCGAACAGGGCTGAACACTGAAGCTTTCTTT.

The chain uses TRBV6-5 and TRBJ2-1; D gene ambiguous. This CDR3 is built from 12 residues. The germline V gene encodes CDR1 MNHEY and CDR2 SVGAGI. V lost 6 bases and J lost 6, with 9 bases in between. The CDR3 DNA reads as TGTGCCAGCAGCACAAGAGTCAATGAGCAGTTCTTC. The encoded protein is CASSTRVNEQFF.

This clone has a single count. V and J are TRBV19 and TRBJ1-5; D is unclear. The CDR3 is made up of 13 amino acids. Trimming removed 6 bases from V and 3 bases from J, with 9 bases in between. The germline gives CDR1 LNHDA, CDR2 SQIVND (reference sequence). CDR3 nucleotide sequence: TGTGCCAGTAGGTTTGAGGACAATCAGCCCCAGCATTTT. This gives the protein CASRFEDNQPQHF.